Sequencing of this T cell receptor (beta chain) was carried out in a study of shared clonotypes between healthy human individuals. Whole-study results and caveats: Naive subsets, compared against memory subsets, generally had larger estimated richness values. Around 5.3% of naive CD4 clonotypes were shared across several donors.

Unmatched junction bases numbered 4, after V lost 1 base and J lost 1 base. Germline V gene sequence: CDR1 LGHNA, CDR2 YNFKEQ. The CDR3 has 16 residues. The authors ran the assay at deep level. Clones were read by immunoSEQ multiplex PCR, and TCRdb kept only the in-frame ones, dropping some. The table lists roughly 200,000 clones, approximately 62% of them singletons, with over 9.5% in the top ten. Splitting the CD4+ cells yielded a CD45RA+ naive subset and a CD45RA-negative memory subset. Regarding this clone: Its target is not known.

Sequencing was carried out using memory CD4+ T cells sorted from blood. This sample's subset: CD45RA-negative fraction. This chain uses TRBV4-2 with TRBJ2-3; 8 nucleotides align to TRBD2. This TCR was recovered from a man aged 25 to 40 in good health. The CDR3 DNA reads as TGTGCCAGCAGCCAAGGAAGTAGCGGGGGCACAGATACGCAGTATTTT. It specifies CASSQGSSGGTDTQYF.